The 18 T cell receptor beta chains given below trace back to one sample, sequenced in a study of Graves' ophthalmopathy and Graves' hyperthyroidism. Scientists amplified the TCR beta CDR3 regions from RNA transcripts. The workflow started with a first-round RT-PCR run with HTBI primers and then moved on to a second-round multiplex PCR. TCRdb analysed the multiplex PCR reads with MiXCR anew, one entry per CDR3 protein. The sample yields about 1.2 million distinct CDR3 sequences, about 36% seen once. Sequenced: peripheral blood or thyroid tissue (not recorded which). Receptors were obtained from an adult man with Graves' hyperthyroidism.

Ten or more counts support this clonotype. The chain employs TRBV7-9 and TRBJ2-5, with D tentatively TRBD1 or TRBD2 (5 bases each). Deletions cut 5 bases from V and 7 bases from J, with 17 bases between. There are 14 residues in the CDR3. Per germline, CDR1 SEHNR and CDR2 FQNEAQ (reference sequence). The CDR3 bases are TGTGCCAGCAGCCTGGGACGGCTACCTGTGACCCAGTACTTC. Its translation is CASSLGRLPVTQYF.

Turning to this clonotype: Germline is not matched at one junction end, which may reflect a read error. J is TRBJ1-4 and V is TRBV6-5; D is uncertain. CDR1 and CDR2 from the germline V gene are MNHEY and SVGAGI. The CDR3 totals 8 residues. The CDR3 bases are TGTGCCAGCAGTTACCCCCGTTTC. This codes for CASSYPRF.

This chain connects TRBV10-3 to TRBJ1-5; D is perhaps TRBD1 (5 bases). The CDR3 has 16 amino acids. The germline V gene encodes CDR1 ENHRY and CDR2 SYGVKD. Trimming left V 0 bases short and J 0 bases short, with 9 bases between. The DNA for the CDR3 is TGTGCCATCAGTGAGTCGGAGACAGATAGCAATCAGCCCCAGCATTTT. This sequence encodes CAISESETDSNQPQHF.

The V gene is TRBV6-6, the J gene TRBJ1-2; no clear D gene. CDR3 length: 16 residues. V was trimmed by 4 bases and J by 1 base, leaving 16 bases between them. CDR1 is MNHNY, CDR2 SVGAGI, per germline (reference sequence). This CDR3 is CASSLADGRFNYGYTF. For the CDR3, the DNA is TGTGCCAGCAGTTTAGCGGACGGAAGATTTAACTATGGCTACACCTTC.

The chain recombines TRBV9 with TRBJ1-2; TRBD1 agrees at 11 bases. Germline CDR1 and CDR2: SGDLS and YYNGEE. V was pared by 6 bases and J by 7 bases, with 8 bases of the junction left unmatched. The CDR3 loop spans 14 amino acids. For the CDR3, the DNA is TGTGCCAGCAACCCTGGGACAGGGGGAAGTGGCTACACCTTC. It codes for CASNPGTGGSGYTF.

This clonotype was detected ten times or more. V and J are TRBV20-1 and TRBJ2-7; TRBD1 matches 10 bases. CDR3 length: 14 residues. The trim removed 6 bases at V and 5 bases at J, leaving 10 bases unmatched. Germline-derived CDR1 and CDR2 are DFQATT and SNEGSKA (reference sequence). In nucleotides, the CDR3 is TGCAGTGCCTCTAAGACAGGGGGCTTACACGAGCAGTACTTC. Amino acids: CSASKTGGLHEQYF.

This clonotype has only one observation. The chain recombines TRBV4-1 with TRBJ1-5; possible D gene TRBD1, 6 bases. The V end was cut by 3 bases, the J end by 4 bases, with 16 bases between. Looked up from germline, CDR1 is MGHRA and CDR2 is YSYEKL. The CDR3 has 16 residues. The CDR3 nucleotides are TGCGCCAGCAGCCAGATCCTAGGACAGACTAATCAGCCCCAGCATTTT. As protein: CASSQILGQTNQPQHF.

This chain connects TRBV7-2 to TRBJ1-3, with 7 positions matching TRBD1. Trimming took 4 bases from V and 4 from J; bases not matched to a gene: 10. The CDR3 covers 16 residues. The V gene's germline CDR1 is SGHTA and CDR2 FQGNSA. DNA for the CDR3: TGTGCCAGCAGCTCTACCTGGACAGGATTGGGAAACACCATATATTTT. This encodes CASSSTWTGLGNTIYF.

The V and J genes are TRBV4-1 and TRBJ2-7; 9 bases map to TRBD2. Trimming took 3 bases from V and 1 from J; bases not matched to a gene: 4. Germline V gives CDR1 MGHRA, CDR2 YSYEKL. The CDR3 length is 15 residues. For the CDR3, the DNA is TGCGCCAGCAGCCATGTAGCGGGAGAGTCCTACGAGCAGTACTTC. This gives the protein CASSHVAGESYEQYF.

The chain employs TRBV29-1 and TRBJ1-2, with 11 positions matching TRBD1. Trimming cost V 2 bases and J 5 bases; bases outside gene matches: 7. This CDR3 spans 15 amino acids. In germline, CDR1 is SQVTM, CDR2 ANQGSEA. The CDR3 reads CSVEFWTGGRYGYTF. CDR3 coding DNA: TGCAGCGTTGAATTTTGGACAGGGGGCCGGTATGGCTACACCTTC.

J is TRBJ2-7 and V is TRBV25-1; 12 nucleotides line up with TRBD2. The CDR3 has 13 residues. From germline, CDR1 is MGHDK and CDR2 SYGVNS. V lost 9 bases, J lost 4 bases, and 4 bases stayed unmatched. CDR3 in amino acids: CARTSGRVYEQYF. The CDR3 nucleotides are TGTGCCAGGACTAGCGGGAGAGTTTACGAGCAGTACTTC.

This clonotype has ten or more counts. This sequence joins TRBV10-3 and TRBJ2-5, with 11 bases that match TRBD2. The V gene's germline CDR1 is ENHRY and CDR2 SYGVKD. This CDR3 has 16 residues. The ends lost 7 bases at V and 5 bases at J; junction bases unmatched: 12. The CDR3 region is CAITSGTSGDSETQYF. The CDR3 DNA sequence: TGTGCCATCACCTCCGGGACTAGCGGTGATAGTGAGACCCAGTACTTC.

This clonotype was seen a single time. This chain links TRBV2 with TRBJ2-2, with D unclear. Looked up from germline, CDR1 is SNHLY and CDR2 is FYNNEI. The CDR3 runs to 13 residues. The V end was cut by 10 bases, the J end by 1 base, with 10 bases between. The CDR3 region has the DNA TGTGCCACACTCGCCATGAACACCGGGGAGCTGTTTTTT. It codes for CATLAMNTGELFF.

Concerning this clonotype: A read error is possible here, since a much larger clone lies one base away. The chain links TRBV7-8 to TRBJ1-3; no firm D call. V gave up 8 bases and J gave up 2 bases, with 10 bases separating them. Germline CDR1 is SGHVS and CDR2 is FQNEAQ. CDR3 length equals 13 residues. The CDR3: CASGSHPGNTIYF. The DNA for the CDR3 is TGTGCCAGCGGCTCCCACCCTGGAAACACCATATATTTT.

Here the CDR3 DNA reads TGTGCCAGCAGCTTAGCAGAAGGGGGCTCTGGAAACACCATATATTTT. Amino acid sequence: CASSLAEGGSGNTIYF. The chain employs TRBV7-6 and TRBJ1-3; TRBD1 is a possible D gene (6 bases). The CDR3 is 16 amino acids. Trimming removed 0 bases from V and 0 bases from J, with 9 bases in between. Germline V gene lookup returns CDR1 SGHVS and CDR2 FNYEAQ.

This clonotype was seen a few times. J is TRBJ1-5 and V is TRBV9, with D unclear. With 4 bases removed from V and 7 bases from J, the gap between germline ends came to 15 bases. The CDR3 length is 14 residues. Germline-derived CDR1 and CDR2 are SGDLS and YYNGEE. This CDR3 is CASSPPGVRQPQHF. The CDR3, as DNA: TGTGCCAGCAGCCCACCAGGAGTGAGGCAGCCCCAGCATTTT.

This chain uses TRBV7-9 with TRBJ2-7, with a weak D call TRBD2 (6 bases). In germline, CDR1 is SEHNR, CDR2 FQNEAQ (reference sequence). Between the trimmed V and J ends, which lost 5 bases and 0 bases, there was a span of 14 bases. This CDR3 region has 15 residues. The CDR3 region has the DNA TGTGCCAGCAGCACGCCGGGACTTAGCTCCTACGAGCAGTACTTC. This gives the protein CASSTPGLSSYEQYF.

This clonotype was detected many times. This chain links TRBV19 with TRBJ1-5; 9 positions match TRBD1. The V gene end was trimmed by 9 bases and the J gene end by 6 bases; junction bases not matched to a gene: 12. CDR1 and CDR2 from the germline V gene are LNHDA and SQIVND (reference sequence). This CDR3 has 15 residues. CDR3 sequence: CASNDRGLFGQPQHF. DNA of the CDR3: TGTGCCAGCAACGACAGGGGGTTGTTTGGTCAGCCCCAGCATTTT.